The clone carrying this T cell receptor (beta chain) came up a few times. Its antigen remains unknown. This CDR3 region has 12 residues. Trimming shortened V by 4 bases and J by 10 bases, and 10 bases separated the two germline ends. Germline CDR1 and CDR2: SEHNR and FQNEAQ (reference sequence). This entry is derived from a study of T cell repertoires in cytomegalovirus infection. Across the study: Through public TCR beta signatures, both CMV infection and matching HLA type were indicated.

One entry per CDR3 protein, called by TCRdb with MiXCR from the reads. The sample yields some 940,000 distinct CDR3 sequences, approximately 31% seen once. Sequencing used cultured CD8+ T cells from PBMCs, obtained from culture after CMV antigen stimulation. The TCR sequence derives from a human donor in good health (CMV status not recorded). Some clones in this sample may be carry-over from other donors' samples. The V and J genes are TRBV7-9 and TRBJ1-4; weak D call: TRBD1 (6 bases). The CDR3 sequence is CASSSDSGKLFF. In DNA form, the CDR3 reads TGTGCCAGCAGCTCGGACAGTGGAAAACTGTTTTTT.